A single sample gave rise to the 15 T cell receptor beta chains below, sequenced in a study of Graves' ophthalmopathy and Graves' hyperthyroidism. RNA transcripts were the template, and TCR beta CDR3 regions were amplified from them. First-round RT-PCR with HTBI primers preceded a second-round multiplex PCR. TCRdb analysed the multiplex PCR reads with MiXCR anew, one entry per CDR3 protein. Of over 650,000 distinct CDR3 sequences listed, roughly 39% are singletons. The specimen was peripheral blood. All receptors come from an adult man with Graves' ophthalmopathy.

This clonotype has only a few counts. The chain combines TRBV27 with TRBJ1-6; 11 bases agree with TRBD1. The germline gives CDR1 MNHEY, CDR2 SMNVEV (reference sequence). With 6 bases clipped from V and 9 bases from J, the junction kept 4 bases outside the gene matches. The CDR3 contains 14 residues. For the CDR3, the DNA is TGTGCCAGCAGACAAGGGACAGGGGGTTCACCCCTCCACTTT. Protein product: CASRQGTGGSPLHF.

This clonotype was recorded at least ten times. The gene calls are TRBV2 and TRBJ1-4; 7 nucleotides line up with TRBD1. V lost 6 bases, J lost 10 bases, and 8 bases stayed unmatched. This CDR3 is built from 13 residues. Germline CDR1 SNHLY, CDR2 FYNNEI. The CDR3 region is CASSRDSERKLFF. CDR3 coding DNA: TGTGCCAGCAGCAGGGACAGCGAGAGAAAACTGTTTTTT. The whole variable domain, filled in from reference TRBV2 and TRBJ1-4, reads EPEVTQTPSHQVTQMGQEVILRCVPISNHLYFYWYRQILGQKVEFLVSFYNNEISEKSEIFDDQFSVERPDGSNFTLKIRSTKLEDSAMYFCASSRDSERKLFFGSGTQLSVL.

This clonotype has ten or more counts. The genes are TRBV29-1 and TRBJ1-4; D ambiguous. The V end was cut by 7 bases, the J end by 10 bases, with 4 bases between. The CDR3 sequence is 8 residues long. Germline V gene lookup returns CDR1 SQVTM and CDR2 ANQGSEA. This CDR3 is CSGRKLFF. CDR3 in DNA: TGCAGCGGAAGAAAACTGTTTTTT.

V is TRBV29-1 and J is TRBJ1-1; D may be TRBD1 (6 bases). Per germline, CDR1 SQVTM and CDR2 ANQGSEA. The V end was cut by 8 bases, the J end by 4 bases, with 17 bases between. There are 13 residues in the CDR3. For the CDR3, the DNA is TGCAGCATTCGCTCACAGGGTGGCACTGAAGCTTTCTTT. Its translation: CSIRSQGGTEAFF.

This rearrangement joins TRBV19 to TRBJ2-7; the match to TRBD2 covers 12 bases. The junction had 10 bases not matched to a gene; V was cut back by 3 bases and J by 1 base. The germline V gene has CDR1 LNHDA and CDR2 SQIVND (reference sequence). CDR3 size: 18 residues. CDR3 DNA: TGTGCCAGTAGTATTAAGACTAGCGGGAGCTCATTTTCCTACGAGCAGTACTTC. It is translated as CASSIKTSGSSFSYEQYF.

This clonotype appeared once. V is TRBV2 and J is TRBJ1-5; D remains ambiguous. Germline CDR1 is SNHLY and CDR2 is FYNNEI. This CDR3 has 11 amino acids. Trimming shortened V by 6 bases and J by 11 bases, and 11 bases separated the two germline ends. The CDR3 DNA reads TGTGCCAGCAGGGAGGCGAATTCCCAGCATTTT. This encodes CASREANSQHF.

The sample holds a few counts of this clonotype. The chain combines TRBV4-2 with TRBJ1-1; D is possibly TRBD1 (5 bases). In germline, CDR1 is LGHNA, CDR2 YNFKEQ. V lost 4 bases and J lost 1, with 10 bases in between. The CDR3 runs to 14 residues. CDR3 bases: TGTGCCAGCAGCCCGGGACTTCAGAACACTGAAGCTTTCTTT. Amino acids: CASSPGLQNTEAFF.

This clonotype was found many times. V gene TRBV20-1 combines with J gene TRBJ2-7; 9 positions agree with TRBD2. CDR3 length: 14 residues. J was trimmed by 0 bases and V by 3 bases; bases with no gene match: 3. Germline V CDR1 and CDR2: DFQATT, SNEGSKA (reference sequence). The CDR3 loop reads CSARPSGTSYEQYF. The CDR3, as DNA: TGCAGTGCTAGGCCTAGCGGGACCTCCTACGAGCAGTACTTC.

This clonotype was counted ten times or more. The chain employs TRBV12-3 or TRBV12-4 and TRBJ1-1, with a weak D call TRBD1 (5 bases). This CDR3 has 17 amino acids. Trimming took off 3 bases at V and 0 bases at J, with 17 bases between the two ends. The DNA for the CDR3 is TGTGCCAGCAGTTTTGGGGACGCGGGGCGGCTGAACACTGAAGCTTTCTTT. Amino acids: CASSFGDAGRLNTEAFF.

The chain uses TRBV2 and TRBJ1-6; no clear D gene. The CDR3 extends over 12 amino acids. The V end lost 8 bases, the J end lost 7 bases, and 9 bases lay between the germline ends. Looked up from germline, CDR1 is SNHLY and CDR2 is FYNNEI. The CDR3 DNA sequence: TGTGCCAGCGGCTACACGAATTCACCCCTCCACTTT. It translates to CASGYTNSPLHF.

The chain links TRBV7-8 to TRBJ2-5; possibly TRBD1 or TRBD2 for D (5 bases each). The CDR3 has 16 residues. V was pared by 1 base and J by 9 bases, with 21 bases between. Per the germline V gene, CDR1 is SGHVS and CDR2 is FQNEAQ. CDR3 sequence reads: CASSLGAGSSNQPQYF. DNA of the CDR3: TGTGCCAGCAGCTTAGGGGCAGGGTCTAGCAATCAGCCCCAGTACTTC.

The gene calls are TRBV24-1 and TRBJ2-3; 9 positions match TRBD1. This CDR3 is built from 15 residues. CDR1 and CDR2 (germline): KGHDR, SFDVKD. V was clipped by 3 bases and J by 4 bases; unmatched bases: 4. This CDR3 reads CATSDRTGAADTQYF. The CDR3 DNA sequence: TGTGCCACCAGTGATCGGACAGGGGCAGCAGATACGCAGTATTTT.

V is TRBV15 and J is TRBJ1-6; D gene ambiguous. The CDR3 covers 15 residues. Germline values: CDR1 LNHNV, CDR2 YYDKDF (reference sequence). The V end lost 3 bases, the J end lost 8 bases, and 14 bases lay between the germline ends. The CDR3 here is CATSSHDGDDSPLHF. The DNA for the CDR3 is TGTGCCACCAGCAGCCACGATGGGGATGATTCACCCCTCCACTTT.

V is TRBV5-1 and J is TRBJ2-7; 14 bases are shared with TRBD2. CDR3 length: 15 amino acids. Germline V CDR1 and CDR2: SGHRS, YFSETQ. V gave up 4 bases and J gave up 6 bases; unmatched junction bases: 6. This chain's CDR3 is CASSVGTSGSREQYF. The CDR3 region has the DNA TGCGCCAGCAGCGTCGGGACTAGCGGGAGTCGCGAGCAGTACTTC.

This clonotype was counted many times. V usage is TRBV6-1 and J usage is TRBJ1-1, with TRBD1 matching over 7 bases. Germline CDR1 reads MNHNS; CDR2 reads SASEGT. The CDR3 spans 13 residues. Trimming removed 6 bases from V and 3 bases from J; junction bases left unmatched: 4. The CDR3 region is CASRTGMDTEAFF. CDR3 DNA: TGTGCCAGCAGGACAGGGATGGACACTGAAGCTTTCTTT.